This T cell receptor (beta chain) was found in a study of T cell changes during pregnancy in multiple sclerosis. Only in-frame clones appear in the TCRdb table, and some are missing; sequencing was by immunoSEQ multiplex PCR. Of 30,000 to 45,000 clones listed, more than 85% were seen once; the top ten hold 7.8%. Germline assignment: CDR1 SNHLY and CDR2 FYNNEI. V trimming: 8 bases; J trimming: 2 bases; junction bases outside the gene matches: 8. The CDR3 length is 14 residues. Sequencing was performed on CD8+ T cells from peripheral blood mononuclear cells, taken before pregnancy. This TCR was recovered from a female donor with multiple sclerosis, enrolled in a pregnancy study. This rearrangement joins TRBV2 to TRBJ2-7; 8 bases agree with TRBD2. This CDR3 reads CASLGLEPPYEQYF. The CDR3 nucleotides are TGTGCCAGCTTGGGACTAGAGCCTCCCTACGAGCAGTACTTC.